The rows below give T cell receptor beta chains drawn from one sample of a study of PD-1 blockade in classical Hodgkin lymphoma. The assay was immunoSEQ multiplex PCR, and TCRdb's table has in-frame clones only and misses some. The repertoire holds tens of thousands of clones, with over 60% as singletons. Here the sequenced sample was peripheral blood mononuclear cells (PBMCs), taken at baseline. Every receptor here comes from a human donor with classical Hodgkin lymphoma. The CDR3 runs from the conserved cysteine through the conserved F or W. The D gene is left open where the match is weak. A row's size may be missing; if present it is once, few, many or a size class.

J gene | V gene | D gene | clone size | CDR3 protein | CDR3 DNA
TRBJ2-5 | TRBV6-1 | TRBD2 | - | CASSPGLAVQETQYF | TGTGCCAGCAGCCCGGGACTAGCGGTCCAAGAGACCCAGTACTTC
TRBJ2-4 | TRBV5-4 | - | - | CASSRAEGAKNIQYF | TGTGCCAGCAGCCGGGCGGAGGGGGCCAAAAACATTCAGTACTTC
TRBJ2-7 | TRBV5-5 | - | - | CASSYSYEQYF | TGTGCCAGCAGCTACTCCTACGAGCAGTACTTC
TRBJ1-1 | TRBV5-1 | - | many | CASSQSTGNTEAFF | TGCGCCAGCAGCCAATCCACAGGGAACACTGAAGCTTTCTTT
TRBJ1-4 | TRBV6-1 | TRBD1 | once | CASSALGTGEKLFF | TGTGCCAGCAGTGCTCTCGGGACAGGGGAAAAACTGTTTTTT
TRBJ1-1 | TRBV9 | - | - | CASSLGGGNTEAFF | TGTGCCAGCTCCCTTGGGGGAGGGAACACTGAAGCTTTCTTT
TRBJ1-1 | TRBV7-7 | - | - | CASSPKPGEEAFF | TGTGCTAGCAGCCCGAAACCCGGTGAAGAAGCTTTCTTT
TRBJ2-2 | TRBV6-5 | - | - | CASRGSIITGELFF | TGTGCCAGCAGGGGGTCTATAATAACCGGGGAGCTGTTTTTT
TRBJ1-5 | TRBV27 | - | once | CASSLFGQSSNQPQHF | TGTGCCAGCAGTTTATTCGGACAGAGTAGCAATCAGCCCCAGCATTTT
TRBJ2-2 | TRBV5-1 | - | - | CASSRPENTGELFF | TGCGCCAGCAGCAGGCCGGAGAACACCGGGGAGCTGTTTTTT
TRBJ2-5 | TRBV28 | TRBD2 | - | CASSLSRDYGQETQYF | TGTGCCAGCAGTTTATCGAGGGACTACGGCCAAGAGACCCAGTACTTC
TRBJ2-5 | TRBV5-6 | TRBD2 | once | CASPRTSAQETQYF | TGTGCCAGCCCTAGGACTAGCGCACAAGAGACCCAGTACTTC
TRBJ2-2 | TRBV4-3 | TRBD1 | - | CASSQDYRGPGELFF | TGCGCCAGCAGCCAAGATTACAGGGGGCCGGGGGAGCTGTTTTTT
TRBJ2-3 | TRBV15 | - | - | CATSRPRGSQRSRWDTQYF | TGTGCCACCAGCAGGCCCCGGGGTTCCCAGCGGAGTCGTTGGGATACGCAGTATTTT
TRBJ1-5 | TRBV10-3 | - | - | CAIKKDGNSNQPQHF | TGTGCCATCAAGAAGGACGGTAATAGCAATCAGCCCCAGCATTTT
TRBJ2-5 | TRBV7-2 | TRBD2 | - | CASSLGTSGSGETQYF | TGTGCCAGCAGCTTAGGGACTAGCGGGAGCGGAGAGACCCAGTACTTC
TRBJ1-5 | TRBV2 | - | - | CASSDSQNQPQHF | TGTGCCAGCAGTGATTCCCAGAATCAGCCCCAGCATTTT
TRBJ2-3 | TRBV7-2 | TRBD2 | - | CASSRLAGGVDTQYF | TGTGCCAGCAGCCGACTAGCGGGAGGGGTAGATACGCAGTATTTT
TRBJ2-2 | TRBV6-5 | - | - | CASSYSKQLTGELFF | TGTGCCAGCAGTTACTCGAAACAGCTTACCGGGGAGCTGTTTTTT
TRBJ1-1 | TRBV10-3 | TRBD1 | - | CAISEGQGNTEAFF | TGTGCCATCAGTGAAGGACAGGGTAACACTGAAGCTTTCTTT
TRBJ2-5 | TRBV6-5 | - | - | CASTRDRWGETQYF | TGTGCCAGCACCCGGGACCGGTGGGGAGAGACCCAGTACTTC
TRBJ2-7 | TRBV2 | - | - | CASSPNYEQYF | TGTGCCAGCAGTCCTAACTACGAGCAGTACTTC
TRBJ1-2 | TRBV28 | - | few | CASSSRPYGYTF | TGTGCCAGCAGTTCTCGTCCTTACGGCTACACCTTC
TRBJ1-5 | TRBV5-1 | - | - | CASSFWGQPQHF | TGCGCCAGCAGCTTCTGGGGGCAGCCCCAGCATTTT
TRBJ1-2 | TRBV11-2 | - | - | CASSLRVEGHYGYTF | TGTGCCAGCAGCTTACGAGTTGAGGGCCACTATGGCTACACCTTC
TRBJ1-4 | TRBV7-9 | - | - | CASSLPLTLGEKLFF | TGTGCCAGCAGCCTCCCGCTCACATTGGGTGAAAAACTGTTTTTT
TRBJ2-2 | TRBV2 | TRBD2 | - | CASSPSGSSTGELFF | TGTGCCAGCAGCCCTAGCGGGAGCAGCACCGGGGAGCTGTTTTTT
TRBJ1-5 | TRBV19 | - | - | CASSRGPYSNQPQHF | TGTGCCAGTAGTAGGGGGCCGTATAGCAATCAGCCCCAGCATTTT
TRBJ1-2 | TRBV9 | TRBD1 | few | CASSRTGVGYTF | TGTGCCAGCAGCCGGACAGGGGTCGGCTACACCTTC
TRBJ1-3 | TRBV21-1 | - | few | CAPGGGQGGLESTIYF | TGTGCCCCCGGGGGGGGACAGGGAGGACTGGAAAGTACCATATATTTT
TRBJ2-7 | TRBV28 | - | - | CASSFVVHEQYF | TGTGCCAGCAGTTTTGTAGTACACGAGCAGTACTTC
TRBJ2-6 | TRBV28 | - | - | CASRTFSGANVLTF | TGTGCCAGCCGGACCTTCTCTGGGGCCAACGTCCTGACTTTC
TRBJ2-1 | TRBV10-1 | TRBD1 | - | CASSERQGVGYNEQFF | TGCGCCAGCAGTGAGCGGCAGGGGGTTGGGTACAATGAGCAGTTCTTC
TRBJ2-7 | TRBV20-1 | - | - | CSTQGWNEQYF | TGCAGTACCCAGGGGTGGAACGAGCAGTACTTC
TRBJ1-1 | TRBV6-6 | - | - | CASSSQVNTEAFF | TGTGCCAGCAGTTCCCAGGTGAACACTGAAGCTTTCTTT
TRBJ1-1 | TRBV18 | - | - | CASSPHPSGSGTEAFF | TGTGCCAGCTCACCCCATCCGTCAGGGTCTGGGACTGAAGCTTTCTTT
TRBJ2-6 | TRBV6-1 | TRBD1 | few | CASSWDSSGANVLTF | TGTGCCAGCAGTTGGGACAGCTCTGGGGCCAACGTCCTGACTTTC
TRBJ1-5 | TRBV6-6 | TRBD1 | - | CASSSLWTGGNQPQHF | TGTGCCAGCAGCTCCCTCTGGACAGGGGGCAATCAGCCCCAGCATTTT
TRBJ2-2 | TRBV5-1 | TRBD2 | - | CASRRTSDPGELFF | TGCGCCAGCAGGCGAACTAGCGACCCCGGGGAGCTGTTTTTT
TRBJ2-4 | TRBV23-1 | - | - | CASSHVEYF | TGCGCCAGCAGTCACGTGGAGTACTTC
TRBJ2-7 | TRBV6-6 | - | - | CASSYWSLYEQYF | TGTGCCAGCAGTTACTGGTCCCTCTACGAGCAGTACTTC
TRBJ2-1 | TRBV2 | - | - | CASSFRDFYNEQFF | TGTGCCAGCAGTTTCAGGGACTTTTACAATGAGCAGTTCTTC
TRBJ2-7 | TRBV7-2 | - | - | CASSAHSISYEQYF | TGTGCCAGCAGCGCACACAGCATTTCCTACGAGCAGTACTTC
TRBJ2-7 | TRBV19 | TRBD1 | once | CASSIRQGAYEQYF | TGTGCCAGTAGTATAAGACAGGGGGCATACGAGCAGTACTTC
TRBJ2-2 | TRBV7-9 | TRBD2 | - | CASSLRGGVTGELFF | TGTGCCAGCAGCTTGCGGGGGGGAGTCACCGGGGAGCTGTTTTTT
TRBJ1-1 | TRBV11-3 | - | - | CASTLGPNTEAFF | TGTGCCAGCACCTTAGGACCGAACACTGAAGCTTTCTTT
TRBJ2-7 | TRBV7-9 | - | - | CASSQGDEQYF | TGTGCCAGCAGCCAAGGGGACGAGCAGTACTTC
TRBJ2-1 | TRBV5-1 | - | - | CASSITGPNNEQFF | TGCGCCAGCAGCATTACCGGGCCGAACAATGAGCAGTTCTTC
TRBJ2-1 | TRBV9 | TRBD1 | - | CASSVDRGYYNEQFF | TGTGCCAGCAGCGTCGACAGGGGCTACTACAATGAGCAGTTCTTC
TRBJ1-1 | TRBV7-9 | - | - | CASSERTGGTEAFF | TGTGCCAGCAGTGAGCGAACCGGGGGGACTGAAGCTTTCTTT
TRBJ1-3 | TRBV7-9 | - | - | CASSFRRSSGNTIYF | TGTGCCAGCAGTTTCCGACGTAGCTCTGGAAACACCATATATTTT